Listed below are T cell receptor beta chains from one sample, sequenced in a study of HIV-infected patients and healthy controls. TCRdb ran MiXCR on the 5' RACE reads and lists one entry per CDR3 protein. The profile shows almost 65,000 distinct CDR3 sequences, less than 20% of them singletons. The source material was CD4+ T cells from blood. These receptors were taken from a human donor in good health. Both conserved end residues are part of each CDR3. D genes are given only for firm matches. Clone size, where shown, is once, few, many, or a class for clones that have expanded.

j_call clone_size v_call d_call cdr3_aa cdr3_nt
TRBJ1-6 NA TRBV19 NA CASSARGSTQGRSPLHF TGTGCCAGTAGTGCGCGCGGGAGCACCCAGGGTCGGTCACCCCTCCACTTT
TRBJ2-7 few TRBV13 NA CASSQKLTPYEQYF TGTGCCAGCAGCCAGAAACTAACACCCTACGAGCAGTACTTC
TRBJ1-5 NA TRBV6-6 TRBD1 CASSYGTGGGSNQPQHF TGTGCCAGCAGTTACGGGACAGGGGGCGGAAGCAATCAGCCCCAGCATTTT
TRBJ1-3 NA TRBV6-1 NA CASSEGFGWSSGNTIYF TGTGCCAGCAGTGAAGGGTTTGGATGGAGCTCTGGAAACACCATATATTTT
TRBJ2-4 many TRBV6-5 NA CASSYDRDTQYF TGTGCCAGCAGTTACGACCGGGACACCCAGTACTTC
TRBJ2-1 NA TRBV29-1 TRBD1 CSVDTPGGAYNEQFF TGCAGCGTTGATACCCCAGGGGGCGCTTACAATGAGCAGTTCTTC
TRBJ2-7 few TRBV5-4 NA CASREGREGGQYF TGTGCCAGCAGGGAAGGGAGGGAGGGGGGGCAGTACTTC
TRBJ2-6 many TRBV20-1 NA CSARGQGSLSGANVLTF TGCAGTGCTAGGGGGCAGGGATCCCTTTCTGGGGCCAACGTCCTGACTTTC
TRBJ2-1 many TRBV24-1 NA CATSDSYSRGATYNEQFF TGTGCCACCAGTGATTCCTACAGCCGGGGGGCGACTTACAATGAGCAGTTCTTC
TRBJ1-5 many TRBV6-2/TRBV6-3 NA CASRNNQPQHF TGTGCCAGCAGAAACAATCAGCCCCAGCATTTT
TRBJ2-1 NA TRBV6-2/TRBV6-3 TRBD2 CASSSLVVAGVGNEQFF TGTGCCAGCAGTTCACTCGTCGTAGCGGGAGTAGGCAATGAGCAGTTCTTC
TRBJ2-5 few TRBV9 NA CASSVGGSTGKETQYF TGTGCCAGCAGCGTAGGAGGATCGACAGGAAAAGAGACCCAGTACTTC
TRBJ2-2 once TRBV12-3/TRBV12-4 NA CASRIYRAGNGELFF TGTGCCAGCAGGATTTACAGGGCGGGTAACGGGGAGCTGTTTTTT
TRBJ1-5 few TRBV7-9 TRBD1 CASSPGTERGHNQPQHF TGTGCCAGCAGCCCCGGGACAGAAAGGGGCCACAATCAGCCCCAGCATTTT